Below, one TCR beta chain is given with its context. Its antigen is currently unknown. Trimming took off 0 bases at V and 4 bases at J, with 8 bases between the two ends. CDR1 and CDR2 from the germline V gene are SGHDT and YYEEEE. The CDR3 is 14 residues long. Sample treatment: oral pan-JAK inhibitor, 5-10 mg twice daily. Peripheral blood and lesional scalp punch biopsies came from alopecia areata patients. This sample was taken from a study of CD8+ T cells in alopecia areata. About the study: Severity among treated patients was scored by the percentage of scalp area affected.

The study, taken as a whole, reports: Many of the expanded lesional clones endured in scalp and blood while on tofacitinib. TCR sharing was clearer in mice than between patients, perhaps partly owing to patient HLA diversity.

RNA extraction was followed by reverse transcription into cDNA, which acted as the sequencing template. Libraries were prepared by immunoSEQ multiplex PCR; TCRdb keeps only in-frame clonotypes and omits some of them. The sample has about 42,000 clones; roughly 89% are singletons. The V gene is TRBV5-6, the J gene TRBJ2-1; tentative D call: TRBD1 (5 bases). This clonotype was sampled from a human donor with alopecia areata. The source was CD8+ T cells sorted from blood, collected at week 24, from a patient treated with tofacitinib. The CDR3 loop is CASSLDRQYNEQFF. CDR3 nucleotide sequence: TGTGCCAGCAGCTTGGACAGGCAGTACAATGAGCAGTTCTTC.